This T cell receptor (beta chain) was profiled in a study of T cells in Graves' hyperthyroidism and ophthalmopathy. The V and J ends lost 6 bases and 0 bases, in that order; junction bases with no gene match: 8. CDR1 is MNHEY and CDR2 is SVGEGT in the germline V gene. The CDR3 is 17 residues long. The study's findings and limits: A model of 13 V-J pairs discriminated ophthalmopathy from stable hyperthyroidism.

Amplified TCR beta CDR3 regions came from RNA transcripts. When the TCR CDR3 underwent first-round RT-PCR, the HTBI primer set was used. TCRdb reprocessed the multiplex PCR reads with MiXCR, giving one entry per CDR3 protein. The data show about 400,000 distinct CDR3 sequences, about 15% seen once. Notes on this clonotype: The antigen is undetermined.

The chain couples TRBV6-2 or TRBV6-3 to TRBJ1-5; 10 bases match TRBD1. The sequenced material came from blood. The TCR comes from a young woman with Graves' hyperthyroidism. The CDR3 loop reads CASSPGTGVDSNQPQHF. The CDR3 DNA reads TGTGCCAGCAGCCCCGGGACAGGGGTAGATAGCAATCAGCCCCAGCATTTT.